These T cell receptor beta chains were read from a single sample in a study of preoperative IRX-2 immunotherapy in early breast cancer. This table comes from immunoSEQ multiplex PCR, and its TCRdb copy is limited to in-frame clones, with some not included. Of over 30,000 clones in the sample, roughly 89% are singletons; the top ten hold 1.5% to 2%. The sample was tumor tissue, taken after IRX-2 immunotherapy. The source is a human donor with breast cancer. The CDR3 runs from the conserved cysteine through the conserved F or W. A D gene is named only where the DNA matches it firmly. Some rows mark clone size as missing; the rest say once, few, many or name a class of expanded clone.

CDR3 protein	CDR3 DNA	D gene	clone size	V gene	J gene
CASSYGATNEKLFF	TGTGCCAGCAGTTACGGGGCAACTAATGAAAAACTGTTTTTT	-	-	TRBV6-8	TRBJ1-4
CASSPDRGGALHF	TGTGCCAGCTCACCGGACAGGGGAGGTGCCCTCCACTTT	TRBD1	-	TRBV18	TRBJ1-6
CASWRRAGTGELFF	TGTGCCAGCTGGAGGAGGGCAGGGACCGGGGAGCTGTTTTTT	-	-	TRBV6-8	TRBJ2-2
CASSSDRNTGELFF	TGTGCCAGCAGTAGTGACAGGAACACCGGGGAGCTGTTTTTT	-	-	TRBV11-3	TRBJ2-2
CASSQVGLGNEQFF	-	-	-	TRBV1	TRBJ2-1
CASSPAGGKETQYF	TGTGCCAGCAGCCCAGCGGGGGGCAAAGAGACCCAGTACTTC	TRBD2	-	TRBV11-3	TRBJ2-5
CASSARRGAEKLFF	TGCGCCAGCAGCGCCCGGCGAGGGGCAGAAAAACTGTTTTTT	-	-	TRBV23-1	TRBJ1-4
CASSFRGQDLTGEQFF	TGTGCCAGCAGTTTCCGGGGCCAAGATCTCACGGGTGAGCAGTTCTTC	-	-	TRBV9	TRBJ2-1
CATSRPTGTGGTEAFF	TGTGCCACCAGCAGGCCTACCGGGACAGGGGGCACTGAAGCTTTCTTT	TRBD1	-	TRBV15	TRBJ1-1
CASSPNTGELFF	TGTGCCAGCTCACCGAACACCGGGGAGCTGTTTTTT	-	once	TRBV18	TRBJ2-2
CASSLAYGPNEKLFF	TGTGCCAGCAGCTTGGCGTACGGCCCAAATGAAAAACTGTTTTTT	-	-	TRBV11-3	TRBJ1-4
CASTDRGRREAFF	TGTGCCAGCACCGACAGGGGCCGCAGGGAAGCTTTCTTT	TRBD1	once	TRBV6-8	TRBJ1-1
CASSSAGRDLNEQFF	TGTGCCAGTAGTTCGGCGGGGAGGGATTTAAATGAGCAGTTCTTC	TRBD2	-	TRBV19	TRBJ2-1
CASNTATGGYNEQFF	TGTGCCAGCAATACTGCGACAGGGGGCTACAATGAGCAGTTCTTC	TRBD1	-	TRBV6-8	TRBJ2-1
CASRRGPDYGYTF	TGTGCCAGCAGGCGGGGACCTGACTATGGCTACACCTTC	-	-	TRBV6-8	TRBJ1-2
CASSTLTTGVKKAFF	TGTGCCAGCAGTACCCTAACGACAGGAGTAAAGAAGGCTTTCTTT	-	-	TRBV6-8	TRBJ1-1
CASTLPGGSYNEQFF	TGTGCCAGCACCCTCCCGGGGGGCTCCTACAATGAGCAGTTCTTC	TRBD2	-	TRBV11-3	TRBJ2-1
CAIQAGGRAQPQHF	TGTGCCATCCAGGCAGGGGGCCGGGCTCAGCCCCAGCATTTT	TRBD1	-	TRBV6-8	TRBJ1-5
CASSVSTGAFYGYTF	TGCGCCAGCAGTGTTTCGACAGGGGCCTTCTATGGCTACACCTTC	TRBD1	-	TRBV10-2	TRBJ1-2
CASSRMGGNEKLFF	TGCGCCAGCAGCCGTATGGGAGGAAATGAAAAACTGTTTTTT	-	-	TRBV5-1	TRBJ1-4
CASSESGVWGYTF	TGTGCCAGCAGCGAGTCGGGAGTGTGGGGCTACACCTTC	-	-	TRBV6-8	TRBJ1-2
CASSSTGWNTEAFF	TGTGCCAGCAGTTCGACAGGGTGGAACACTGAAGCTTTCTTT	TRBD1	-	TRBV9	TRBJ1-1
CASSLYQGRPGELFF	TGTGCCAGCAGTCTTTACCAGGGAAGGCCCGGGGAGCTGTTTTTT	-	-	TRBV6-8	TRBJ2-2
CAISVGGGATQETQYF	TGTGCCATCAGTGTGGGCGGGGGGGCTACCCAAGAGACCCAGTACTTC	TRBD2	-	TRBV6-8	TRBJ2-5
CASSPLAGGNQPQHF	TGTGCCAGCTCACCACTGGCAGGGGGCAATCAGCCCCAGCATTTT	-	once	TRBV18	TRBJ1-5
CASSPNRAPQETQYF	TGTGCCAGCTCACCAAATCGGGCACCCCAAGAGACCCAGTACTTC	-	-	TRBV18	TRBJ2-5
CASSYSYQGMASQPQHF	TGTGCCAGCAGTTACAGTTACCAGGGGATGGCAAGTCAGCCCCAGCATTTT	-	few	TRBV6-8	TRBJ1-5
CASSEAGVEGRKGYTF	TGTGCCAGCAGTGAAGCAGGGGTGGAGGGGCGAAAAGGCTACACCTTC	-	few	TRBV6-1	TRBJ1-2
CASSLGQYNQPQHF	TGTGCCAGCTCACTGGGACAGTACAATCAGCCCCAGCATTTT	TRBD1	-	TRBV18	TRBJ1-5
CASSLSSPGELFF	TGCGCCAGCAGCTTAAGCAGTCCCGGGGAGCTGTTTTTT	-	-	TRBV23-1	TRBJ2-2
CASSPEGGYGYTF	TGTGCCAGCAGTCCTGAAGGAGGTTATGGCTACACCTTC	-	-	TRBV6-8	TRBJ1-2
CASSLGWGEPDGYTF	TGTGCCAGCAGCTTGGGGTGGGGGGAGCCTGATGGCTACACCTTC	-	-	TRBV11-3	TRBJ1-2
CASSGGDSNTGELFF	TGCGCCAGCAGTGGGGGGGACAGTAACACCGGGGAGCTGTTTTTT	-	-	TRBV5-1	TRBJ2-2
CASRPGQINTDTQYF	TGTGCCAGCAGACCGGGACAGATTAACACAGATACGCAGTATTTT	TRBD1	-	TRBV14	TRBJ2-3
CAWSSKTGYNSPLHF	TGTGCCTGGAGTAGTAAGACAGGCTATAATTCACCCCTCCACTTT	-	-	TRBV30	TRBJ1-6
CATSRDATTEQPQHF	TGTGCCACCAGCAGAGATGCAACTACCGAACAGCCCCAGCATTTT	-	-	TRBV15	TRBJ1-5
CASSFRDRNTGELFF	TGCGCCAGCAGCTTCCGGGACAGAAACACCGGGGAGCTGTTTTTT	TRBD1	-	TRBV5-1	TRBJ2-2
CASSYTDGTGEKLFF	TGTGCCAGCAGTTACACCGACGGGACAGGGGAAAAACTGTTTTTT	TRBD1	-	TRBV6-8	TRBJ1-4
CASSPGAGGETQYF	TGTGCCAGCAGTCCGGGCGCGGGGGGAGAGACCCAGTACTTC	TRBD2	few	TRBV6-8	TRBJ2-5
CASNPLHGAFF	TGTGCCAGTAATCCTCTACACGGAGCTTTCTTT	-	-	TRBV19	TRBJ1-1
CASSLTRTGRNTIYF	TGTGCCAGCAGCCTGACCCGGACAGGACGAAACACCATATATTTT	TRBD1	-	TRBV11-3	TRBJ1-3